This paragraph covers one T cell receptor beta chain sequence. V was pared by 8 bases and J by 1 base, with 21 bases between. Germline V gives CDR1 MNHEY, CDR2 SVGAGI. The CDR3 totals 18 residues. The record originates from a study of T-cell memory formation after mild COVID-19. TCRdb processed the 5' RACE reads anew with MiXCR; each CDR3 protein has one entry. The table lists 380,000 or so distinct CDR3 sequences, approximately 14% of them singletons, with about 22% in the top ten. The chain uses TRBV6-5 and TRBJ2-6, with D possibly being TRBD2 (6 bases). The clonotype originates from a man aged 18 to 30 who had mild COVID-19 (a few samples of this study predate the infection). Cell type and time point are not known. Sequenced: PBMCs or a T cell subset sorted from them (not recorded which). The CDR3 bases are TGTGCCAGCTACGGCGGGGCCGCGGCTTGGTCTGGGGCCAACGTCCTGACTTTC. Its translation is CASYGGAAAWSGANVLTF.